This T cell receptor (beta chain) emerged from a study of T cell responses to AZD1222 COVID-19 vaccine. Findings of the study overall: Spike-specific TCR breadth and depth rose after two AZD1222 doses.

Notes on this clone: What it binds is unknown.

The protocol was immunoSEQ multiplex PCR, while the TCRdb copy is restricted to in-frame clones and leaves out a portion. Found here are 100,000 or so clones, around nine tenths of them singletons; the top ten hold approximately 1.2%. The CDR3 is 14 residues long. CDR1 is SEHNR and CDR2 is FQNEAQ in the germline V gene (reference sequence). The trim removed 5 bases at V and 2 bases at J, leaving 4 bases unmatched. The source is an adult in good health. The chain combines TRBV7-9 with TRBJ1-2; 8 bases match TRBD1. The specimen was peripheral blood, collected on day 0 of AZD1222 vaccination. CDR3 nucleotide sequence: TGTGCCAGCAGCAGCAGGGGGCTCAACTATGGCTACACCTTC. This sequence encodes CASSSRGLNYGYTF.